A selection of T cell receptor beta chains follows, all from one sample in a study of CD8+ T cells in alopecia areata. This table comes from immunoSEQ multiplex PCR, and its TCRdb copy is limited to in-frame clones, with some not included. The sample lists 110,000 to 150,000 clones, about three fifths occurring once. The sample was CD4+ T cells sorted from blood, taken at week 0. All receptors come from a human donor with alopecia areata. The CDR3 runs from the conserved cysteine through the conserved F or W. The D gene is left open where the match is weak. Clone size is not always given. Where it is, it says once, few, many or a class for expanded clones.

J gene | clone size | CDR3 length | V gene | D gene | CDR3 protein | CDR3 DNA
TRBJ2-2 | few | 15 | TRBV25-1 | . | CASSEVRTNTGELFF | TGTGCCAGCAGTGAGGTTAGGACGAACACCGGGGAGCTGTTTTTT
TRBJ2-7 | . | 13 | TRBV7-2 | . | CASSLREEQKQYF | TGTGCCAGCAGCTTACGGGAAGAACAGAAGCAGTACTTC
TRBJ2-6 | few | 18 | TRBV5-1 | TRBD1 | CASSSSPARGSGANVLTF | TGCGCCAGCAGCTCGAGCCCCGCCAGGGGGTCAGGGGCCAACGTCCTGACTTTC
TRBJ1-6 | . | 14 | TRBV6-5 | TRBD1 | CASSYGQGNSPLHF | TGTGCCAGCAGTTACGGACAGGGGAATTCACCCCTCCACTTT
TRBJ2-7 | . | 15 | TRBV6-5 | . | CASSYGAPSSYEQYF | TGTGCCAGCAGTTACGGCGCGCCGAGCTCCTACGAGCAGTACTTC
TRBJ1-1 | few | 14 | TRBV29-1 | . | CSVEDWPEVTEAFF | TGCAGCGTTGAAGACTGGCCAGAGGTTACTGAAGCTTTCTTT
TRBJ1-5 | . | 15 | TRBV18 | . | CASSPISDGNQPQHF | TGTGCCAGCTCACCGATCTCGGACGGAAATCAGCCCCAGCATTTT
TRBJ2-5 | . | 19 | TRBV18 | . | CASSPPIIPGTPVPETQYF | TGTGCCAGCTCACCACCTATCATACCCGGGACTCCGGTTCCCGAGACCCAGTACTTC
TRBJ1-1 | . | 13 | TRBV29-1 | . | CSVEWGQGTEAFF | TGCAGCGTTGAATGGGGCCAGGGGACTGAAGCTTTCTTT
TRBJ1-2 | . | 13 | TRBV19 | . | CASSLTESYGYTF | TGTGCCAGCTCATTGACAGAATCATATGGCTACACCTTC
TRBJ2-7 | . | 14 | TRBV5-1 | . | CASSLSQGSYEQYF | TGCGCCAGCAGCTTGTCACAGGGTTCCTACGAGCAGTACTTC
TRBJ2-6 | . | 18 | TRBV5-1 | TRBD1 | CASRADRGLVSGANVLTF | TGCGCCAGCAGGGCTGACAGGGGTTTGGTGTCTGGGGCCAACGTCCTGACTTTC
TRBJ1-2 | . | 14 | TRBV18 | . | CASSPRGFNYGYTF | TGTGCCAGCTCACCAAGAGGATTTAACTATGGCTACACCTTC
TRBJ2-1 | . | 12 | TRBV5-6 | . | CASSLAVGGQFF | TGTGCCAGCAGCTTGGCAGTCGGTGGGCAGTTCTTC
TRBJ2-5 | few | 13 | TRBV9 | . | CASSVDGKETQYF | TGTGCCAGCAGCGTTGACGGAAAAGAGACCCAGTACTTC
TRBJ1-2 | . | 15 | TRBV9 | . | CASSVEAGGNYGYTF | TGTGCCAGCAGCGTAGAGGCCGGGGGCAACTATGGCTACACCTTC
TRBJ1-4 | few | 13 | TRBV27 | . | CASTGRVGEKLFF | TGTGCCAGCACTGGACGGGTAGGAGAAAAACTGTTTTTT
TRBJ2-3 | . | 13 | TRBV29-1 | . | CSVATWFTDTQYF | TGCAGCGTAGCAACGTGGTTCACAGATACGCAGTATTTT
TRBJ2-3 | few | 13 | TRBV5-1 | . | CASSLPLPDTQYF | TGCGCCAGCAGCTTGCCACTCCCAGATACGCAGTATTTT
TRBJ2-4 | . | 11 | TRBV2 | . | CASSGVNIQYF | TGTGCCAGCAGTGGGGTGAACATTCAGTACTTC
TRBJ2-1 | few | 11 | TRBV29-1 | . | CSVESYNEQFF | TGCAGCGTGGAATCTTACAATGAGCAGTTCTTC
TRBJ1-2 | . | 14 | TRBV27 | . | CASSLAGAGYGYTF | TGTGCCAGCAGTTTGGCAGGGGCTGGATATGGCTACACCTTC
TRBJ2-1 | . | 18 | TRBV27 | TRBD1 | CASSSNNSPGQGYNEQFF | TGTGCCAGCAGTTCCAACAATTCGCCGGGACAGGGGTACAATGAGCAGTTCTTC
TRBJ2-3 | . | 14 | TRBV6-6 | . | CASSPPGMGDTQYF | TGTGCCAGCAGTCCACCTGGGATGGGGGATACGCAGTATTTT
TRBJ2-2 | few | 15 | TRBV6-6 | TRBD1 | CASIRDRPDTGELFF | TGTGCCAGCATCCGGGACAGGCCGGACACCGGGGAGCTGTTTTTT
TRBJ1-5 | . | 16 | TRBV7-9 | . | CASSGGWAGGDQPQHF | TGTGCCAGCAGCGGAGGGTGGGCAGGCGGGGATCAGCCCCAGCATTTT
TRBJ1-2 | . | 13 | TRBV30 | . | CAWSGLFNYGYTF | TGTGCCTGGAGTGGACTCTTCAACTATGGCTACACCTTC
TRBJ1-5 | . | 14 | TRBV19 | . | CASSFDLGNQPQHF | TGTGCCAGTAGTTTTGACCTGGGGAATCAGCCCCAGCATTTT
TRBJ2-3 | . | 10 | TRBV20-1 | . | CSAETDTQYF | TGCAGTGCTGAGACAGATACGCAGTATTTT
TRBJ1-2 | few | 14 | TRBV7-9 | . | CASSPGTENYGYTF | TGTGCCAGCAGCCCCGGGACGGAGAACTATGGCTACACCTTC
TRBJ1-6 | few | 15 | TRBV5-4 | TRBD1 | CASSKIDREASPLHF | TGTGCCAGCAGCAAGATAGACAGGGAGGCTTCACCCCTCCACTTT
TRBJ2-1 | . | 8 | TRBV7-9 | . | CASSLSIF | TGTGCCAGCAGCTTATCGATCTTC
TRBJ2-3 | . | 12 | TRBV5-6 | . | CASSLGADTQYF | TGTGCCAGCAGCTTGGGCGCAGATACGCAGTATTTT
TRBJ1-1 | once | 13 | TRBV29-1 | . | CSVATGRGTEAFF | TGCAGCGTAGCCACAGGGAGGGGCACTGAAGCTTTCTTT
TRBJ1-2 | . | 12 | TRBV30 | . | CAWSSERYGYTF | TGTGCCTGGAGTTCCGAACGGTACGGCTACACCTTC
TRBJ1-1 | . | 13 | TRBV29-1 | . | CSVRPTLDTEAFF | TGCAGCGTTCGCCCCACTCTGGACACTGAAGCTTTCTTT
TRBJ1-1 | . | 12 | TRBV7-2 | . | CASSLRPTEAFF | TGTGCCAGCAGCCTGCGGCCCACTGAAGCTTTCTTT
TRBJ1-3 | . | 16 | TRBV7-2 | TRBD1 | CASSPMTGGSGNTIYF | TGTGCCAGCAGCCCGATGACAGGGGGCTCTGGAAACACCATATATTTT
TRBJ2-5 | . | 16 | TRBV11-2 | . | CASSLEGGPGGETQYF | TGTGCCAGCAGCTTAGAAGGGGGGCCGGGAGGCGAGACCCAGTACTTC
TRBJ2-4 | few | 14 | TRBV29-1 | . | CSVYTAPRGDIQYF | TGCAGCGTTTACACCGCTCCCCGCGGGGACATTCAGTACTTC
TRBJ1-1 | . | 13 | TRBV25-1 | . | CASSLGRNTEAFF | TGTGCCAGCAGTTTGGGGAGGAACACTGAAGCTTTCTTT
TRBJ1-6 | . | 15 | TRBV27 | . | CASSFRGAANSPLHF | TGTGCCAGCAGTTTTCGGGGGGCCGCTAATTCACCCCTCCACTTT
TRBJ1-1 | once | 13 | TRBV10-3 | . | CAIRRGIDTEAFF | TGTGCCATCAGGAGAGGGATCGACACTGAAGCTTTCTTT
TRBJ2-5 | few | 10 | TRBV29-1 | . | CSVREETQYF | TGCAGCGTGCGAGAAGAGACCCAGTACTTC
TRBJ1-2 | . | 16 | TRBV6-5 | . | CASSSSLTQDRGGYTF | TGTGCCAGCAGTTCCTCCTTAACCCAAGACAGAGGAGGCTACACCTTC
TRBJ2-5 | few | 16 | TRBV7-2 | TRBD2 | CASSLQGLAGEETQYF | TGTGCCAGCAGCCTCCAGGGACTAGCGGGGGAAGAGACCCAGTACTTC
TRBJ2-5 | . | 15 | TRBV5-1 | . | CASSLEARVSETQYF | TGCGCCAGCAGCTTGGAGGCGAGGGTGAGCGAGACCCAGTACTTC
TRBJ1-2 | . | 15 | TRBV29-1 | . | CSVERGGGIAYGYTF | TGCAGCGTTGAACGGGGAGGAGGAATAGCCTATGGCTACACCTTC